The T cell receptor beta chain under discussion was sequenced for a study of blood T cell repertoires in COVID-19. CDR1 is SNHLY, CDR2 FYNNEI, per germline. Trimming removed 0 bases at V and 3 bases at J, with 11 bases between. The CDR3 is made up of 16 amino acids. Original analysis: Estimation of nucleated cell counts relied on the amplification of reference gene primers. Sequencing used immunoSEQ multiplex PCR; TCRdb keeps in-frame clones, though not all of them. V, J and clone size are those of that table, while D and trimming were read from the DNA. The table shows 200,000 to 250,000 clones, with 70% to 85% occurring only once.

The gene calls are TRBV2 and TRBJ2-2; D is perhaps TRBD2 (6 bases). What was sequenced was peripheral blood. The sequence came from a man aged 50-59 years with active or convalescent COVID-19. The CDR3 nucleotides read TGTGCCAGCAGTGAAGCGTTTAGCGGTTACACCGGGGAGCTGTTTTTT. Translated, it gives CASSEAFSGYTGELFF. Based on the CDR3 plus reference TRBV2 and TRBJ2-2, the full variable domain is EPEVTQTPSHQVTQMGQEVILRCVPISNHLYFYWYRQILGQKVEFLVSFYNNEISEKSEIFDDQFSVERPDGSNFTLKIRSTKLEDSAMYFCASSEAFSGYTGELFFGEGSRLTVL.